This T cell receptor beta chain was captured by sequencing in a study of CD4 T cells in relation to SARS-CoV-2 and coronaviruses. Overall study results and limits: Each donor contributed either pre-pandemic or post-infection samples, not both.

Points on this clone: What it binds is not known.

The unexposed donors gave CD4+ T cells in about 2011-2019, prior to COVID-19. CD4+ T cells were isolated from the cells after 10 days of culture. Sequencing was performed with immunoSEQ multiplex PCR; in TCRdb, only in-frame clones are kept and a portion is missing. The table shows around 32,000 clones, with 70% to 85% occurring only once. Sequencing used CD4+ T cells from PBMCs, cultured in vitro. The receptor's source is a human donor in good health.

The DNA for the CDR3 is TGTGCCAGCAGTTACACTTGGAGGGTGGCGGGAGAGACCCAGTACTTC. Translating gives CASSYTWRVAGETQYF. V and J are TRBV6-5 and TRBJ2-5; D is possibly TRBD2 (6 bases). Germline CDR1 is MNHEY and CDR2 is SVGAGI. The CDR3 is made up of 16 amino acids. V was cut by 2 bases and J by 4 bases, with 17 bases left in between.